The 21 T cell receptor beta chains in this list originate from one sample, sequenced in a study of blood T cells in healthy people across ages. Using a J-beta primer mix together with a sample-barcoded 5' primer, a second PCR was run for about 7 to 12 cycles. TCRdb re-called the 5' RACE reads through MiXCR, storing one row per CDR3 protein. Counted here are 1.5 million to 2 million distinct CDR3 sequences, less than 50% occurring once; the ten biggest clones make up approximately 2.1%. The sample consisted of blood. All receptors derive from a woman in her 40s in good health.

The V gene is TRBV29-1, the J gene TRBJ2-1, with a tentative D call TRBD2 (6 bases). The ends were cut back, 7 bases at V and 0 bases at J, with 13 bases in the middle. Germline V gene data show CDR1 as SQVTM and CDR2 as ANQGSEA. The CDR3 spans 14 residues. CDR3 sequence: CSARDSGSYNEQFF. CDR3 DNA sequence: TGCAGCGCCAGGGACTCGGGCTCCTACAATGAGCAGTTCTTC.

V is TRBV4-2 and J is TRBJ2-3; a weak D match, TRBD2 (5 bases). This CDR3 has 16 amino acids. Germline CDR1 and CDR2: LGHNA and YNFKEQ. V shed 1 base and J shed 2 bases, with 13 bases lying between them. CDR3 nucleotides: TGTGCCAGCAGCCAAGGTAATGAGGGCTACACAGATACGCAGTATTTT. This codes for CASSQGNEGYTDTQYF.

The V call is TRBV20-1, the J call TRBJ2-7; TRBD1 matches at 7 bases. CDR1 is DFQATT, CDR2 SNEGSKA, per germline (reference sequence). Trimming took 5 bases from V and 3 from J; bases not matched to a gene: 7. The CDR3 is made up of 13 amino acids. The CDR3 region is CSAHPGTVYEQYF. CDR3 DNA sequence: TGCAGTGCTCACCCCGGGACAGTCTACGAGCAGTACTTC.

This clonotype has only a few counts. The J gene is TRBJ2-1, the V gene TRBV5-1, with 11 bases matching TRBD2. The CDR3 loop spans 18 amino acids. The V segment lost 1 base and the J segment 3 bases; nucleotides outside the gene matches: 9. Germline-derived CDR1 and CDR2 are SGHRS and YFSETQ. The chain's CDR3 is CASSLPTSSGGHYNEQFF. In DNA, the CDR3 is TGCGCCAGCAGCTTGCCAACCTCTAGCGGGGGGCACTACAATGAGCAGTTCTTC.

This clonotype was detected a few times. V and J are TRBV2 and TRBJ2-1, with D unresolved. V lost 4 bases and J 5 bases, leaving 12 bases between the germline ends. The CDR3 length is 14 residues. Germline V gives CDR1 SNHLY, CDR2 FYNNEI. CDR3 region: CASSVRHSNNEQFF. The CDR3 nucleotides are TGTGCCAGCAGTGTACGGCACTCTAACAATGAGCAGTTCTTC.

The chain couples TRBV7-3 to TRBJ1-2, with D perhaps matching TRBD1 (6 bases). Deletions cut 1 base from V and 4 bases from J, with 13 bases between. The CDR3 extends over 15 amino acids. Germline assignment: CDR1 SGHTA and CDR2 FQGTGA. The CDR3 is CASSLRPDRPYGYTF. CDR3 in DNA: TGTGCCAGCAGCTTAAGGCCCGACAGGCCCTATGGCTACACCTTC.

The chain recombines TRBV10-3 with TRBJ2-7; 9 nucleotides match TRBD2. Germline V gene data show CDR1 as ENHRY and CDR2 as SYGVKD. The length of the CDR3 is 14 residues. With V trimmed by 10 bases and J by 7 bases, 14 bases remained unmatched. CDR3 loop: CASRASGENNEQYF. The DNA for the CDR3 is TGTGCCAGCCGAGCTAGCGGGGAGAACAATGAGCAGTACTTC.

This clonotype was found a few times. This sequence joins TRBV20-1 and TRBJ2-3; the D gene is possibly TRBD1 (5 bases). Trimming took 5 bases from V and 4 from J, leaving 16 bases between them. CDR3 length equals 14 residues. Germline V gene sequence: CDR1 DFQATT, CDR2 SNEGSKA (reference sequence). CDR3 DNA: TGCAGTGCTGGGGATGACAGTAGGGCAGATACGCAGTATTTT. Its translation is CSAGDDSRADTQYF.

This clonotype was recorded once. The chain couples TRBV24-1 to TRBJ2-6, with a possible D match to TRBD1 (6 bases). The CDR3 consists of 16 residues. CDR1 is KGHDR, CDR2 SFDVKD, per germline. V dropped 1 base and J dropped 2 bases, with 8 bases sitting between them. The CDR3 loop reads CATSDFTGTGANVLTF. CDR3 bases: TGTGCCACCAGTGATTTTACAGGGACTGGGGCCAACGTCCTGACTTTC.

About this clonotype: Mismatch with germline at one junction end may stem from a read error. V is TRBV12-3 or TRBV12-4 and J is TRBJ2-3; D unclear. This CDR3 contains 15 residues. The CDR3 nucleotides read TGTGCCAGCAGCTTAGTGCAAGTGAGCACAGATACGCAGTATTTT. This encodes CASSLVQVSTDTQYF.

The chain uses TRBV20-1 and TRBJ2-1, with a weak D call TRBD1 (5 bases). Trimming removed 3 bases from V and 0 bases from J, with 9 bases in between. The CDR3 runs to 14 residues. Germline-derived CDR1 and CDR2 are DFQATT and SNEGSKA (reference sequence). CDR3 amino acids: CSARDISSYNEQFF. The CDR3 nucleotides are TGCAGTGCTAGGGACATCAGCTCCTACAATGAGCAGTTCTTC.

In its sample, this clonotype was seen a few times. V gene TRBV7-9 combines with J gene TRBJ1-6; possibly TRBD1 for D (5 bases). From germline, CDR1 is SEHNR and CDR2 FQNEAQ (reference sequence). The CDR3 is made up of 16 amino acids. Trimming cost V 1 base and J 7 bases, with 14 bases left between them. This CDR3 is CASSLEGQGLNSPLHF. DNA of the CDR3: TGTGCCAGCAGCTTAGAGGGCCAGGGACTAAATTCACCCCTCCACTTT.

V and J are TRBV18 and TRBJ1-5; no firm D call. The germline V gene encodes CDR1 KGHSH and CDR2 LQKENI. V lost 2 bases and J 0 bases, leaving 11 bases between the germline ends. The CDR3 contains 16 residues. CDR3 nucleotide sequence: TGTGCCAGCTCACCAGGCAGGCCTTATAGCAATCAGCCCCAGCATTTT. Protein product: CASSPGRPYSNQPQHF.

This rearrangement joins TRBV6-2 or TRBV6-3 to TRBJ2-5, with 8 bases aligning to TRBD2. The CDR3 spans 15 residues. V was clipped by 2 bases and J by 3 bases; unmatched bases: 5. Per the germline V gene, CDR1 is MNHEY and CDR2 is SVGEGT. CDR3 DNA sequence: TGTGCCAGCAGTTACGGGACTAGGGAAGAAGAGACCCAGTACTTC. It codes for CASSYGTREEETQYF.

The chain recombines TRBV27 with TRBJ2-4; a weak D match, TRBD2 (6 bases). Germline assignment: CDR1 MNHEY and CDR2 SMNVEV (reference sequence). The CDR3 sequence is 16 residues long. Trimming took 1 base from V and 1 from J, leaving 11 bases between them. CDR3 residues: CASSLWPGEAKNIQYF. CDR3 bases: TGTGCCAGCAGTTTATGGCCGGGGGAGGCCAAAAACATTCAGTACTTC.

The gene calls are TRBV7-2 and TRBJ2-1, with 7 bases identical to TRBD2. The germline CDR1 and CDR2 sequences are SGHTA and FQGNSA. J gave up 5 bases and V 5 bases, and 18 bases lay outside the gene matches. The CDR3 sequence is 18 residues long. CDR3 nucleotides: TGTGCCAGCAGCAAGAGGACGGCTCGGGGGGTCGTTGACAATGAGCAGTTCTTC. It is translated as CASSKRTARGVVDNEQFF.

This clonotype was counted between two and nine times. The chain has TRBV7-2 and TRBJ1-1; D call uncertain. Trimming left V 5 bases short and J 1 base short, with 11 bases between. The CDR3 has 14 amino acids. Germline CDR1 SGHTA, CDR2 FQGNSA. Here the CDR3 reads CASSQIRGNTEAFF. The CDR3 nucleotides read TGTGCCAGCAGCCAGATCCGGGGGAACACTGAAGCTTTCTTT.

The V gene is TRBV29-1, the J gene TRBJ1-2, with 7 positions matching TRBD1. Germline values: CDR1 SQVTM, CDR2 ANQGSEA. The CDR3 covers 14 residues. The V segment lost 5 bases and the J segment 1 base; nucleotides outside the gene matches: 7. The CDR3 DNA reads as TGCAGCGTTCCCGACAGGGCCGATAACTATGGCTACACCTTC. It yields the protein CSVPDRADNYGYTF. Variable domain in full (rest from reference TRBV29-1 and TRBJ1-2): SAVISQKPSRDICQRGTSLTIQCQVDSQVTMMFWYRQQPGQSLTLIATANQGSEATYESGFVIDKFPISRPNLTFSTLTVSNMSPEDSSIYLCSVPDRADNYGYTFGSGTRLTVV.

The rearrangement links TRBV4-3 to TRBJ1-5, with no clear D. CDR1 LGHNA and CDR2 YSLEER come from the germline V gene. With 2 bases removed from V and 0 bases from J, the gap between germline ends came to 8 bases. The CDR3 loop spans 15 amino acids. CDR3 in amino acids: CASSQSGDSNQPQHF. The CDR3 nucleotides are TGCGCCAGCAGCCAATCTGGGGATAGCAATCAGCCCCAGCATTTT.

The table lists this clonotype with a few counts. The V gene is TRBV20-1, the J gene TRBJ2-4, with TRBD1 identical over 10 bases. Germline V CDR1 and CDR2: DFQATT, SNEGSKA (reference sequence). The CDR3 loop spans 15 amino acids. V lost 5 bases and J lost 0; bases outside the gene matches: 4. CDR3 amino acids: CSAAGTGAAKNIQYF. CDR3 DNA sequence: TGCAGTGCTGCCGGGACAGGGGCAGCCAAAAACATTCAGTACTTC.

The CDR3 sequence is CASTTTGYNYNEQFF. In DNA, the CDR3 is TGTGCCAGTACTACGACAGGATACAACTACAATGAGCAGTTCTTC. V is TRBV12-3 or TRBV12-4 and J is TRBJ2-1, with D perhaps TRBD1 (6 bases). Trimming pared 9 bases from V and 3 bases from J, leaving 18 bases between. The CDR3 runs 15 residues.